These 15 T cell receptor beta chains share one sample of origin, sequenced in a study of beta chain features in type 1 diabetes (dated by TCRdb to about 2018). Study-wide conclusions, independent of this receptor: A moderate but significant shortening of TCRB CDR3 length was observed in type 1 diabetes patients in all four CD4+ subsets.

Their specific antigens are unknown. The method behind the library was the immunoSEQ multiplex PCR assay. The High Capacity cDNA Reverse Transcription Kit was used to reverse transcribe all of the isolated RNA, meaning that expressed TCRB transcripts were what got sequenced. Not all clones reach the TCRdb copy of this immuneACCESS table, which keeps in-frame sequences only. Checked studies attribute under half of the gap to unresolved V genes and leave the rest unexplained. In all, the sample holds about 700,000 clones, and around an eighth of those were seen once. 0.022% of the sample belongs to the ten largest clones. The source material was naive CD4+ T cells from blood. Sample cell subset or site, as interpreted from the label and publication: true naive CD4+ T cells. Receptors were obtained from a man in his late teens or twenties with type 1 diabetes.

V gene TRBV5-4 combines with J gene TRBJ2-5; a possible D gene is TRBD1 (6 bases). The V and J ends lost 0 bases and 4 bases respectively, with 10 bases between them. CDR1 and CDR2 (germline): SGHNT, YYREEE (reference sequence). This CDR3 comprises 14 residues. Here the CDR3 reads CASSLGQVLETQYF. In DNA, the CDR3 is TGTGCCAGCAGCTTGGGACAGGTCCTAGAGACCCAGTACTTC.

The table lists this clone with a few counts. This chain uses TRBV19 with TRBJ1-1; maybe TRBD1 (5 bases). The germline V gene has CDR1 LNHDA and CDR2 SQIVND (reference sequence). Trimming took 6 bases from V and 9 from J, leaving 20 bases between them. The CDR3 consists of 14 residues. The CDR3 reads CASSDILGQGQAFF. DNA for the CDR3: TGTGCCAGTAGCGACATCCTGGGCCAGGGCCAAGCTTTCTTT.

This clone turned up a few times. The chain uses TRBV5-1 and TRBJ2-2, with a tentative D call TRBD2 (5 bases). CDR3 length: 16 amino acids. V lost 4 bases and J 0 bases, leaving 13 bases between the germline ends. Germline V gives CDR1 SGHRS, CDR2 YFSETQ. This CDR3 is CASSPDFPTNTGELFF. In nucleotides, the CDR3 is TGCGCCAGCAGCCCGGACTTCCCTACGAACACCGGGGAGCTGTTTTTT.

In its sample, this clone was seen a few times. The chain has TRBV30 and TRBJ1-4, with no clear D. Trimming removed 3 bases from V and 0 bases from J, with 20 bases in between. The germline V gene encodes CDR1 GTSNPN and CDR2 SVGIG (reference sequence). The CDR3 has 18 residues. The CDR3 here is CAWSPIGQSTATNEKLFF. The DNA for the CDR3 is TGTGCCTGGAGCCCGATCGGGCAGTCTACCGCAACTAATGAAAAACTGTTTTTT. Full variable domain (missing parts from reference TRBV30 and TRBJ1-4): SQTIHQWPATLVQPVGSPLSLECTVEGTSNPNLYWYRQAAGRGLQLLFYSVGIGQISSEVPQNLSASRPQDRQFILSSKKLLLSDSGFYLCAWSPIGQSTATNEKLFFGSGTQLSVL.

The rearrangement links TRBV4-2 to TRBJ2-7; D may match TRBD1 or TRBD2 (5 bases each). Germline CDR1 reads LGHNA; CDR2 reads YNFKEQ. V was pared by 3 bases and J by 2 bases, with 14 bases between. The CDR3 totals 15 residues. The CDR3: CASSQEDNAPYEQYF. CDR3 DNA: TGTGCCAGCAGCCAGGAGGACAATGCTCCCTACGAGCAGTACTTC.

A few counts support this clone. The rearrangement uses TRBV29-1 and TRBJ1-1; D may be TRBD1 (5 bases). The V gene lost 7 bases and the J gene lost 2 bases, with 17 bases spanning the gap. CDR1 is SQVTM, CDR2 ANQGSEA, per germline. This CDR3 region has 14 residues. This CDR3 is CSAWGRLSNTEAFF. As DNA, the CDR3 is TGCAGCGCGTGGGGCAGGCTTAGCAACACTGAAGCTTTCTTT.

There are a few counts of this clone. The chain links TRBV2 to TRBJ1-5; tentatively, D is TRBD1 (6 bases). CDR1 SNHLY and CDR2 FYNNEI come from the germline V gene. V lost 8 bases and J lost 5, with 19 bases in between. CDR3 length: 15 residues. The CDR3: CASSSLGGGDQPQHF. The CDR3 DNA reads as TGTGCCAGCTCCTCCTTGGGAGGGGGAGATCAGCCCCAGCATTTT. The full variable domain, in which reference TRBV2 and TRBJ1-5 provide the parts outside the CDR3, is EPEVTQTPSHQVTQMGQEVILRCVPISNHLYFYWYRQILGQKVEFLVSFYNNEISEKSEIFDDQFSVERPDGSNFTLKIRSTKLEDSAMYFCASSSLGGGDQPQHFGDGTRLSIL.

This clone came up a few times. CDR3 in amino acids: CASSEGSGRGRDEQYF. CDR3 in DNA: TGTGCCAGCAGTGAAGGGTCTGGCAGGGGGCGCGACGAGCAGTACTTC. This rearrangement joins TRBV6-1 to TRBJ2-7; 8 bases match TRBD1. The CDR3 covers 16 residues. Germline CDR1 and CDR2: MNHNS and SASEGT. V shed 1 base and J 5 bases; nucleotides not matched to a gene: 10.

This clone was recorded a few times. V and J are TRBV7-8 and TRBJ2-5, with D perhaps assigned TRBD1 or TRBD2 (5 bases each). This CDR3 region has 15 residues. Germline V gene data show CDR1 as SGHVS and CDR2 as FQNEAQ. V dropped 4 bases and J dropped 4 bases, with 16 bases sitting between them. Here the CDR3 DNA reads TGTGCCAGCAGCTCCGCGAGGGGCGGCGGAGAGACCCAGTACTTC. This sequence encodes CASSSARGGGETQYF.

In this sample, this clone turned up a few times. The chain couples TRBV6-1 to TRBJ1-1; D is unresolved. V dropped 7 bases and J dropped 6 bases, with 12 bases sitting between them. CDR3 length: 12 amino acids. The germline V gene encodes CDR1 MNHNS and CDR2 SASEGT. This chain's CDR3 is CASIFNEAEAFF. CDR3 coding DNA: TGTGCCAGCATCTTCAATGAGGCTGAAGCTTTCTTT.

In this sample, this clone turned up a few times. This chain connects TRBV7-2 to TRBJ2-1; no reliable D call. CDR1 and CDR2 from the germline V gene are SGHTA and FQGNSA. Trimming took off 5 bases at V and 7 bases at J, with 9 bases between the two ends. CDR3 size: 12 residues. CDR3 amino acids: CASSPPTNEQFF. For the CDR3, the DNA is TGTGCCAGCAGCCCCCCCACAAATGAGCAGTTCTTC.

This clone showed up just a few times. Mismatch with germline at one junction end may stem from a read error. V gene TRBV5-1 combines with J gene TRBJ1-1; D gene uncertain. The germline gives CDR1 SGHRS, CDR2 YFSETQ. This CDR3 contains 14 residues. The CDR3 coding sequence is TGCGCCAGCAGCCCCGAGGCGGTGAAGACTGAAGCTTTCTTT. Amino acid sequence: CASSPEAVKTEAFF.

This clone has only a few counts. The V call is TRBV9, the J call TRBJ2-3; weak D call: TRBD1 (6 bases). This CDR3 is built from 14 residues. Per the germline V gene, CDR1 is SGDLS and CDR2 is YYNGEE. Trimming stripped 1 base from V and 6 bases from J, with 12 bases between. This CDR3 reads CASSVTGRADTQYF. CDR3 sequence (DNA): TGTGCCAGCAGCGTAACAGGGCGGGCGGATACGCAGTATTTT.

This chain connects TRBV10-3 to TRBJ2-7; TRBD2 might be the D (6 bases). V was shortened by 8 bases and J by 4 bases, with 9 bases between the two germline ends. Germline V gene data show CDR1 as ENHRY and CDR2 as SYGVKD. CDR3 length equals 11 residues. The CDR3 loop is CAIGGSYEQYF. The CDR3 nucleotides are TGTGCCATCGGGGGGAGTTACGAGCAGTACTTC.

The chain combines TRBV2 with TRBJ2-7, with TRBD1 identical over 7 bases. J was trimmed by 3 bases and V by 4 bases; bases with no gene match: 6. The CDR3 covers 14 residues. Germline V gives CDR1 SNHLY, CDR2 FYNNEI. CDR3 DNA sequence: TGTGCCAGCAGTGGACAGGGTACCCTCTACGAGCAGTACTTC. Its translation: CASSGQGTLYEQYF. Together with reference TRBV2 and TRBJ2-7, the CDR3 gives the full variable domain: EPEVTQTPSHQVTQMGQEVILRCVPISNHLYFYWYRQILGQKVEFLVSFYNNEISEKSEIFDDQFSVERPDGSNFTLKIRSTKLEDSAMYFCASSGQGTLYEQYFGPGTRLTVT.